The 29 T cell receptor beta chains listed next were all sequenced from one sample in a study of cytomegalovirus exposure and HLA in healthy donors (dated by TCRdb to about 2017). Library method: the immunoSEQ multiplex PCR assay. A mixture of 60 forward primers for TCR Vbeta segments and 13 reverse primers for TCR Jbeta segments was used in the multiplex PCR. This is the immuneACCESS table as TCRdb keeps it, with only in-frame sequences that have V and J called. A part of the clones is gone; compared with another copy, unresolved V genes explain less than half, and the rest is unexplained. Across this sample there are 140,000 or so clones, with roughly a tenth seen only once. The ten largest clones capture 1.5% to 2% of the sample. The sequenced sample consisted of PBMCs. The source of these receptors is a male donor in good health and CMV-seronegative.

This clone was detected a few times. V is TRBV11-2 and J is TRBJ2-7, with 10 bases that match TRBD1. The germline V gene has CDR1 SGHAT and CDR2 FQNNGV. V was pared by 6 bases and J by 2 bases, with 7 bases of the junction left unmatched. The CDR3 contains 15 residues. CDR3 bases: TGTGCCAGCAGGGTATCCGGACAGGGGGCCTACGAGCAGTACTTC. This translates into CASRVSGQGAYEQYF.

The V gene is TRBV23-1, the J gene TRBJ2-5; 12 bases fit TRBD2. TRBV23-1 is marked as an open reading frame, function uncertain. The CDR3 sequence is 17 residues long. The ends lost 5 bases at V and 5 bases at J; junction bases unmatched: 12. CDR3 coding DNA: TGCGCCAGCAGTTGGCAAGGAAGACTAGCGGGAGAGGAGACCCAGTACTTC. Translating it yields CASSWQGRLAGEETQYF.

This clone was observed a few times. V is TRBV19 and J is TRBJ1-1; 7 nucleotides line up with TRBD1. The CDR3 consists of 17 residues. Trimming cost V 5 bases and J 2 bases; bases outside gene matches: 14. CDR1 is LNHDA, CDR2 SQIVND, per germline (reference sequence). Here the CDR3 reads CASSPRPGQRHNTEAFF. CDR3 coding DNA: TGTGCCAGTAGTCCCCGCCCGGGACAGCGACATAACACTGAAGCTTTCTTT. The full variable domain, in which reference TRBV19 and TRBJ1-1 provide the parts outside the CDR3, is DGGITQSPKYLFRKEGQNVTLSCEQNLNHDAMYWYRQDPGQGLRLIYYSQIVNDFQKGDIAEGYSVSREKKESFPLTVTSAQKNPTAFYLCASSPRPGQRHNTEAFFGQGTRLTVV.

This clone has a handful of counts. The chain joins TRBV5-1 to TRBJ2-1, with D possibly matching TRBD1 (6 bases). Per germline, CDR1 SGHRS and CDR2 YFSETQ. Trimming took 0 bases from V and 0 from J, leaving 16 bases between them. The CDR3 sequence is 18 residues long. For the CDR3, the DNA is TGCGCCAGCAGCTTGGAAGGACAGTCACACAGCTCCTACAATGAGCAGTTCTTC. Its translation: CASSLEGQSHSSYNEQFF.

In this sample, this clone turned up a few times. The chain recombines TRBV7-2 with TRBJ2-7, with a weak D call TRBD2 (6 bases). Germline CDR1 SGHTA, CDR2 FQGNSA. There are 13 residues in the CDR3. With 5 bases removed from V and 6 bases from J, the gap between germline ends came to 14 bases. CDR3 sequence reads: CASSVREMGEQYF. The CDR3 DNA reads as TGTGCCAGCAGCGTACGGGAGATGGGCGAGCAGTACTTC.

V and J are TRBV4-2 and TRBJ1-2; no definite D call. The CDR3 loop spans 14 amino acids. CDR1 LGHNA and CDR2 YNFKEQ come from the germline V gene. The V end lost 0 bases, the J end lost 5 bases, and 10 bases lay between the germline ends. The CDR3 DNA sequence: TGTGCCAGCAGCCAAGATCTTGAACAGTATGGCTACACCTTC. Translated, it gives CASSQDLEQYGYTF.

The CDR3 reads CASSEGVVGTPSYGYTF. DNA for the CDR3: TGTGCCAGCAGCGAGGGGGTGGTCGGGACCCCCTCCTATGGCTACACCTTC. The V call is TRBV9, the J call TRBJ1-2, with D maybe TRBD1 (6 bases). Germline CDR1 reads SGDLS; CDR2 reads YYNGEE. V lost 3 bases and J lost 4, with 22 bases in between. The CDR3 runs 17 residues.

The gene calls are TRBV7-2 and TRBJ2-3, with D unclear. The V gene's germline CDR1 is SGHTA and CDR2 FQGNSA. V was cut by 1 base and J by 6 bases, with 11 bases left in between. This CDR3 is built from 14 residues. DNA of the CDR3: TGTGCCAGCAGCTTAGGCCCCCCAGTGGATACGCAGTATTTT. Protein product: CASSLGPPVDTQYF.

This clone has a handful of counts. CDR3 bases: TGCAGCGTGGTAACGACAGACAGCAATCAGCCCCAGCATTTT. Protein product: CSVVTTDSNQPQHF. This chain uses TRBV29-1 with TRBJ1-5; TRBD1 might be the D (5 bases). Trimming shortened V by 6 bases and J by 1 base, and 13 bases separated the two germline ends. The CDR3 is made up of 14 amino acids. CDR1 is SQVTM and CDR2 is ANQGSEA in the germline V gene.

This clone was detected only a few times. The chain recombines TRBV29-1 with TRBJ1-1; D may be TRBD1 (5 bases). Trimming stripped 3 bases from V and 8 bases from J, with 16 bases between. This CDR3 has 13 residues. Per the germline V gene, CDR1 is SQVTM and CDR2 is ANQGSEA. The CDR3 is CSVDALGGGEAFF. The CDR3 DNA reads as TGCAGCGTTGACGCCCTCGGGGGTGGGGAAGCTTTCTTT. The entire variable domain, with the rest obtained from reference TRBV29-1 and TRBJ1-1, is as follows: SAVISQKPSRDICQRGTSLTIQCQVDSQVTMMFWYRQQPGQSLTLIATANQGSEATYESGFVIDKFPISRPNLTFSTLTVSNMSPEDSSIYLCSVDALGGGEAFFGQGTRLTVV.

A few counts support this clone. J is TRBJ2-1 and V is TRBV2, with D tentatively TRBD2 (5 bases). V dropped 5 bases and J dropped 8 bases, with 22 bases sitting between them. The CDR3 loop spans 16 amino acids. The germline gives CDR1 SNHLY, CDR2 FYNNEI. CDR3 nucleotides: TGTGCCAGCAGTCCTACGGAACGGGATGAGTTCGATGAGCAGTTCTTC. Its protein product is CASSPTERDEFDEQFF.

The chain joins TRBV4-2 to TRBJ1-2, with D possibly being TRBD1 (5 bases). V shed 6 bases and J shed 2 bases, with 16 bases lying between them. Germline CDR1 is LGHNA and CDR2 is YNFKEQ. The CDR3 loop spans 15 amino acids. CDR3 DNA: TGTGCCAGCAGGGGGGAGGGGATTGGGAACTATGGCTACACCTTC. As protein: CASRGEGIGNYGYTF.

This clone was picked up a small number of times. The chain couples TRBV7-3 to TRBJ1-6; D gene uncertain. The germline V gene encodes CDR1 SGHTA and CDR2 FQGTGA. CDR3 length: 13 amino acids. V lost 2 bases to trimming and J lost 9 bases, with 8 bases between them. The DNA of the CDR3 is TGTGCCAGCAGCTTAGAGGGTCGTTCACCCCTCCACTTT. Translated, it gives CASSLEGRSPLHF.

The table lists this clone with a few counts. The chain employs TRBV5-1 and TRBJ2-2, with TRBD2 matching 8 bases. The CDR3 has 16 residues. J lost 6 bases, V lost 0 bases, and 7 bases had no gene match. CDR1 SGHRS and CDR2 YFSETQ come from the germline V gene. The CDR3 nucleotides are TGCGCCAGCAGCTTGGAGAACGGGAGGGCCGCCGGGGAGCTGTTTTTT. This sequence encodes CASSLENGRAAGELFF.

V is TRBV13 and J is TRBJ2-7, with TRBD2 identical over 11 bases. This CDR3 has 15 residues. Looked up from germline, CDR1 is PRHDT and CDR2 is FYEKMQ (reference sequence). J gave up 3 bases and V 5 bases, and 6 bases lay outside the gene matches. The CDR3 DNA follows: TGTGCCAGCAGCAGCAGACTAGCGGGGAGCTACGAGCAGTACTTC. The encoded protein is CASSSRLAGSYEQYF.

The CDR3 here is CAISGTSGPQETQYF. CDR3 nucleotides: TGTGCCATCAGTGGAACTAGCGGACCCCAAGAGACCCAGTACTTC. The genes are TRBV10-3 and TRBJ2-5; 8 bases map to TRBD2. Germline V gene sequence: CDR1 ENHRY, CDR2 SYGVKD. After removal of 4 bases from V and 1 base from J, the junction contained 5 bases not matched to a gene. The CDR3 loop spans 15 amino acids.

This clone was seen a handful of times. The V gene is TRBV12-1, the J gene TRBJ1-2. TRBV12-1 is described as a pseudogene. This CDR3 region has 16 residues. This chain's CDR3 is CASSFLLYWEDYGYTF. The CDR3 nucleotides are TGTGCCAGCAGCTTTCTCCTTTACTGGGAGGACTATGGCTACACCTTC.

The J gene is TRBJ2-2, the V gene TRBV7-2; no definite D call. This CDR3 is 16 amino acids long. CDR1 is SGHTA and CDR2 is FQGNSA in the germline V gene. V lost 5 bases and J 1 base, leaving 14 bases between the germline ends. The CDR3: CASSPRVERNTGELFF. The CDR3 DNA sequence: TGTGCCAGCAGCCCCCGGGTGGAGCGGAACACCGGGGAGCTGTTTTTT.

The chain combines TRBV5-1 with TRBJ2-1, with D possibly matching TRBD2 (5 bases). The CDR3 has 15 amino acids. The germline V gene encodes CDR1 SGHRS and CDR2 YFSETQ. Trimming took 0 bases from V and 0 from J, leaving 7 bases between them. The CDR3 DNA reads as TGCGCCAGCAGCTTGGGGGAGAGCTCCTACAATGAGCAGTTCTTC. It codes for CASSLGESSYNEQFF.

The chain combines TRBV6-6 with TRBJ2-7; D not resolved. The germline CDR1 and CDR2 sequences are MNHNY and SVGAGI (reference sequence). Trimming stripped 6 bases from V and 5 bases from J, with 20 bases between. The CDR3 is made up of 15 amino acids. CDR3 sequence: CASSPLYEVADEQYF. CDR3 nucleotides: TGTGCCAGCAGCCCCCTCTACGAGGTCGCTGACGAGCAGTACTTC.

The sample holds a few counts of this clone. The chain carries TRBV9 and TRBJ2-3; D might be TRBD1 (5 bases). The germline gives CDR1 SGDLS, CDR2 YYNGEE. Trimming removed 0 bases at V and 6 bases at J, with 17 bases between. The CDR3 extends over 16 amino acids. CDR3 protein: CASSVGAGLGYDTQYF. Here the CDR3 DNA reads TGTGCCAGCAGCGTAGGGGCAGGGCTAGGGTACGATACGCAGTATTTT.

The CDR3 bases are TGTGCCAGCAGCCCCAAGTCAGGGTTAAATTCACCCCTCCACTTT. Protein sequence: CASSPKSGLNSPLHF. The chain joins TRBV5-4 to TRBJ1-6, with D tentatively TRBD1 (5 bases). Germline CDR1 and CDR2: SGHNT and YYREEE (reference sequence). Trimming took 4 bases from V and 7 from J, leaving 15 bases between them. This CDR3 is 15 amino acids long.

This clone was detected only a few times. This sequence joins TRBV27 and TRBJ2-7; 8 bases line up with TRBD2. The ends lost 3 bases at V and 2 bases at J; junction bases unmatched: 3. From germline, CDR1 is MNHEY and CDR2 SMNVEV (reference sequence). This CDR3 is built from 14 residues. The CDR3 DNA sequence: TGTGCCAGCAGTTTTAGCGGGGCACCCTACGAGCAGTACTTC. It yields the protein CASSFSGAPYEQYF.

The J gene is TRBJ2-6, the V gene TRBV7-3; the D gene is possibly TRBD1 (6 bases). The germline V and J ends were trimmed by 5 bases and 2 bases, with 7 bases remaining between them. Per the germline V gene, CDR1 is SGHTA and CDR2 is FQGTGA. This CDR3 has 14 amino acids. The CDR3 nucleotides read TGTGCCAGCAGCCAGGGGACTGGGGCCAACGTCCTGACTTTC. Translating it yields CASSQGTGANVLTF.

The rearrangement links TRBV6-1 to TRBJ2-7, with a possible D match to TRBD2 (5 bases). Germline lookup yields CDR1 MNHNS and CDR2 SASEGT. Trimming took off 11 bases at V and 0 bases at J, with 20 bases between the two ends. The CDR3 spans 15 residues. The CDR3 sequence is CAANERRTGSYEQYF. Here the CDR3 DNA reads TGTGCCGCCAACGAAAGACGGACTGGCTCCTACGAGCAGTACTTC.

The sample holds a few counts of this clone. The chain recombines TRBV19 with TRBJ2-2, with a weak D call TRBD1 (6 bases). Germline CDR1 is LNHDA and CDR2 is SQIVND (reference sequence). This CDR3 region has 15 residues. V was trimmed by 5 bases and J by 2 bases, leaving 12 bases between them. The CDR3 nucleotides are TGTGCCAGTAGTCCAGAACAGGGCAACACCGGGGAGCTGTTTTTT. Amino acids: CASSPEQGNTGELFF.

The chain couples TRBV7-2 to TRBJ2-7, with 9 positions matching TRBD1. The CDR3 consists of 15 residues. Germline V gives CDR1 SGHTA, CDR2 FQGNSA. The J segment lost 2 bases and the V segment lost 4 bases, leaving 6 bases of the junction unmatched. The CDR3 is CASSSQTGGAYEQYF. Here the CDR3 DNA reads TGTGCCAGCAGCTCCCAGACAGGGGGGGCCTACGAGCAGTACTTC.

This clone was observed a handful of times. The chain has TRBV4-3 and TRBJ2-7; D is perhaps TRBD2 (6 bases). V lost 0 bases and J lost 2, with 11 bases in between. The CDR3 runs to 15 residues. The germline V gene has CDR1 LGHNA and CDR2 YSLEER. In nucleotides, the CDR3 is TGCGCCAGCAGCCAAGATACATGGGGGGCCTACGAGCAGTACTTC. Its translation is CASSQDTWGAYEQYF.

The V and J genes are TRBV4-1 and TRBJ2-5; the D is unclear. The CDR3 consists of 13 residues. The germline V gene encodes CDR1 MGHRA and CDR2 YSYEKL. With 1 base removed from V and 3 bases from J, the gap between germline ends came to 6 bases. This CDR3 reads CASSQVPEETQYF. CDR3 DNA: TGCGCCAGCAGCCAAGTCCCGGAAGAGACCCAGTACTTC.